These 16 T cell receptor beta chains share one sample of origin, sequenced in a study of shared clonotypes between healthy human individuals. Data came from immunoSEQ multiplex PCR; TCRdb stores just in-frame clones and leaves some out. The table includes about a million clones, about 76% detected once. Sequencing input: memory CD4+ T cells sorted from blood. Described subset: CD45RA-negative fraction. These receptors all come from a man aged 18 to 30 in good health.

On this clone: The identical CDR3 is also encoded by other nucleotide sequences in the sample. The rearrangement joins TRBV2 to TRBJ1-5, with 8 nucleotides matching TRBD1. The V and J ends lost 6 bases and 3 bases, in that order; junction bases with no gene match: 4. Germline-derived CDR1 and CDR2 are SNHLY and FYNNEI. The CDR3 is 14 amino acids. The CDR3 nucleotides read TGTGCCAGCAGGGGGACAGGAAACAATCAGCCCCAGCATTTT. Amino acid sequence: CASRGTGNNQPQHF.

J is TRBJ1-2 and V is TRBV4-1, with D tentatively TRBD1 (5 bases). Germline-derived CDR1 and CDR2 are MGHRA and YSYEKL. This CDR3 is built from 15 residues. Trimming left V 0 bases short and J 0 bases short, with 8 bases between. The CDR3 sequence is CASSQEVGPNYGYTF. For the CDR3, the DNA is TGCGCCAGCAGCCAAGAAGTGGGGCCTAACTATGGCTACACCTTC.

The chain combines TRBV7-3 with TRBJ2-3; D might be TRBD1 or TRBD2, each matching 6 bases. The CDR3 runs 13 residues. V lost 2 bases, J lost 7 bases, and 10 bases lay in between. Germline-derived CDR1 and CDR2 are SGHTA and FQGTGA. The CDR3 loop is CASSLEGGNTQYF. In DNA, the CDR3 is TGTGCCAGCAGCTTAGAGGGGGGAAATACGCAGTATTTT.

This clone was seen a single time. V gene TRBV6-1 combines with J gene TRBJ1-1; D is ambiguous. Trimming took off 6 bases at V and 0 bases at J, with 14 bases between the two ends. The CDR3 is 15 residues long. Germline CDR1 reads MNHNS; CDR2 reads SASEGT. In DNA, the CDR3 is TGTGCCAGCAGGGCCGGTGCCGGGATGAACACTGAAGCTTTCTTT. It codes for CASRAGAGMNTEAFF.

The CDR3 sequence: CSVSSGGNTIYF. CDR3 DNA sequence: TGCAGCGTTTCATCGGGGGGAAACACCATATATTTT. The genes are TRBV29-1 and TRBJ1-3, with D unclear. The CDR3 length is 12 residues. The V and J ends lost 5 bases and 4 bases respectively, with 9 bases between them. Germline values: CDR1 SQVTM, CDR2 ANQGSEA.

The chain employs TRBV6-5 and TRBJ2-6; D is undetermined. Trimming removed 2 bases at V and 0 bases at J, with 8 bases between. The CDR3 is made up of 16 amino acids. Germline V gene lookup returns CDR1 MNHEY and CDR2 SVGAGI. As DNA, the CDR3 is TGTGCCAGCAGTTACCCATCGGTCTCTGGGGCCAACGTCCTGACTTTC. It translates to CASSYPSVSGANVLTF.

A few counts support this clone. CDR3 nucleotides: TGCGCCAGCAGCAAGGACAGGTTAGACACGCAGTATTTT. Translating it yields CASSKDRLDTQYF. This chain connects TRBV5-1 to TRBJ2-3; 7 positions agree with TRBD1. CDR1 is SGHRS and CDR2 is YFSETQ in the germline V gene. Trimming took 4 bases from V and 9 from J; bases not matched to a gene: 8. The CDR3 runs 13 residues. The full variable domain, rest sourced from reference TRBV5-1 and TRBJ2-3, is KAGVTQTPRYLIKTRGQQVTLSCSPISGHRSVSWYQQTPGQGLQFLFEYFSETQRNKGNFPGRFSGRQFSNSRSEMNVSTLELGDSALYLCASSKDRLDTQYFGPGTRLTVL.

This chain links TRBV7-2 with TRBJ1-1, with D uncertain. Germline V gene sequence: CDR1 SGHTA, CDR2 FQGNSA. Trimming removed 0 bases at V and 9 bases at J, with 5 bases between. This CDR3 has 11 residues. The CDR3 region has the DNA TGTGCCAGCAGCTTAGCTAGAAAAGCTTTCTTT. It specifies CASSLARKAFF.

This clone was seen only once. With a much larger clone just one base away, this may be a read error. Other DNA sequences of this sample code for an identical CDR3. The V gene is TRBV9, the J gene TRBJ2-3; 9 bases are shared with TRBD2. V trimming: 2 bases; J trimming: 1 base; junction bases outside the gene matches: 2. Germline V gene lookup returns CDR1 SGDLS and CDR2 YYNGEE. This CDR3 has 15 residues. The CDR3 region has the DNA TGTGCCAGCAGCGTGGGCGGGGGGGGCACAGATACGCAGTATTTT. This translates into CASSVGGGGTDTQYF.

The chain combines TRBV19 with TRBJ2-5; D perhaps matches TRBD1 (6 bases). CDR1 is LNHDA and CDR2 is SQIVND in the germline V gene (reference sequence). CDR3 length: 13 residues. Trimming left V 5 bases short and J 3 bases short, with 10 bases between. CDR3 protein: CASSSGAKETQYF. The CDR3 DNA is TGTGCCAGTAGTTCAGGGGCCAAAGAGACCCAGTACTTC.

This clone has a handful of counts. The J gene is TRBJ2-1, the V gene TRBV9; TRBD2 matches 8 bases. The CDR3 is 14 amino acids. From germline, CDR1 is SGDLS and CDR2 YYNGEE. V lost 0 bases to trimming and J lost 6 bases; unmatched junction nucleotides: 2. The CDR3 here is CASSVVSGTNEQFF. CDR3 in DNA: TGTGCCAGCAGCGTAGTTAGCGGGACCAATGAGCAGTTCTTC. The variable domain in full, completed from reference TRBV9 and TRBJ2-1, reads DSGVTQTPKHLITATGQRVTLRCSPRSGDLSVYWYQQSLDQGLQFLIQYYNGEERAKGNILERFSAQQFPDLHSELNLSSLELGDSALYFCASSVVSGTNEQFFGPGTRLTVL.

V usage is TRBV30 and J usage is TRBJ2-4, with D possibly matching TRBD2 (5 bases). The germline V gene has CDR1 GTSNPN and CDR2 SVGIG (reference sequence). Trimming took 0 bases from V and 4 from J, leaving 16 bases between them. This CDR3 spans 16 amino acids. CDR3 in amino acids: CAWSVTGQTGKNIQYF. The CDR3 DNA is TGTGCCTGGAGTGTAACGGGCCAGACGGGGAAAAACATTCAGTACTTC. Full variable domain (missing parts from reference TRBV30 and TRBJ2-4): SQTIHQWPATLVQPVGSPLSLECTVEGTSNPNLYWYRQAAGRGLQLLFYSVGIGQISSEVPQNLSASRPQDRQFILSSKKLLLSDSGFYLCAWSVTGQTGKNIQYFGAGTRLSVL.

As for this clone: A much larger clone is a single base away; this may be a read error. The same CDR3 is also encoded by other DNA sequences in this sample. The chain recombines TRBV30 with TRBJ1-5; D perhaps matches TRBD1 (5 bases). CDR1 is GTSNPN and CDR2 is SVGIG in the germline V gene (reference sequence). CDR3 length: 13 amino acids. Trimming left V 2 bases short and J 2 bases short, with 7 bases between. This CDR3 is CAWSLQGNQPQHF. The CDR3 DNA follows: TGTGCCTGGAGTTTACAGGGCAATCAGCCCCAGCATTTT. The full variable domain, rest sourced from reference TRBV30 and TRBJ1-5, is SQTIHQWPATLVQPVGSPLSLECTVEGTSNPNLYWYRQAAGRGLQLLFYSVGIGQISSEVPQNLSASRPQDRQFILSSKKLLLSDSGFYLCAWSLQGNQPQHFGDGTRLSIL.

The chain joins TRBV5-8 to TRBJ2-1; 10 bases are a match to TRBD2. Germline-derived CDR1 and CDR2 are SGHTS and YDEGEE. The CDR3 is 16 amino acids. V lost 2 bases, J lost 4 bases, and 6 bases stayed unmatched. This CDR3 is CASSFERGGVYNEQFF. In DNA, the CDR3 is TGTGCCAGCAGCTTCGAGCGGGGGGGCGTTTACAATGAGCAGTTCTTC.

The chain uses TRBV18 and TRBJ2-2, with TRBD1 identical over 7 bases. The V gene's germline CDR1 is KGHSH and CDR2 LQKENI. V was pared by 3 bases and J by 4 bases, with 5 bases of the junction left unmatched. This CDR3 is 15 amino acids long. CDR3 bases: TGTGCCAGCTCACCTTTATCAGGGGGCACCGGGGAGCTGTTTTTT. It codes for CASSPLSGGTGELFF.

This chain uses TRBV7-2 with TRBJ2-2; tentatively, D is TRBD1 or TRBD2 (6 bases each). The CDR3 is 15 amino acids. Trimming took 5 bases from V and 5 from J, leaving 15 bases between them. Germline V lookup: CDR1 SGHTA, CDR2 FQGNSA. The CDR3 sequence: CASSTEGGWTGELFF. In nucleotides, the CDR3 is TGTGCCAGCAGCACAGAGGGGGGTTGGACCGGGGAGCTGTTTTTT.